The rows below give T cell receptor beta chains drawn from one sample of a study of cytomegalovirus exposure and HLA in healthy donors. Profiling relied on immunoSEQ multiplex PCR, and the TCRdb table lists in-frame clones only, not all of them. The profile shows approximately 120,000 clones, around 75% of them singletons. The sequenced sample was PBMCs. The origin of the receptors is a man in his sixties in good health and CMV-seropositive. CDR3s include the opening cysteine and the closing phenylalanine or tryptophan. The order of the fields is V gene, D gene, clone size, J gene, CDR3 DNA, CDR3 protein. D genes are given only for firm matches. Some rows have no size entry. The others give once, few or many, or a class for an expanded clone.

v_gene: TRBV6-6; d_gene: .; abundance: .; j_gene: TRBJ2-2; CDR3nt: TGTGCCGGCCTCCTAGAGAGGGATAGGGGGGAGCTGTTTTTT; CDR3aa: CAGLLERDRGELFF
v_gene: TRBV2; d_gene: .; abundance: .; j_gene: TRBJ2-3; CDR3nt: TGTGCCAGCAGTGCCCAGGCTCGCACAGATACGCAGTATTTT; CDR3aa: CASSAQARTDTQYF
v_gene: TRBV9; d_gene: .; abundance: few; j_gene: TRBJ1-5; CDR3nt: TGTGCCAGCAGTAGGGAGGGGCGTCTTATGGAGCCCCAGCATTTT; CDR3aa: CASSREGRLMEPQHF
v_gene: TRBV28; d_gene: .; abundance: .; j_gene: TRBJ1-2; CDR3nt: TGTGCCAGCAGTGCTCTGGTCAGGGTTGGGGGCTACACCTTC; CDR3aa: CASSALVRVGGYTF
v_gene: TRBV2; d_gene: .; abundance: .; j_gene: TRBJ1-4; CDR3nt: TGTGCCAGCACCTTGGACGGGGGAACTAATGAAAAACTGTTTTTT; CDR3aa: CASTLDGGTNEKLFF
v_gene: TRBV27; d_gene: .; abundance: .; j_gene: TRBJ2-7; CDR3nt: TGTGCCAGCAGAATTGCGGGAAGCTCCTACGAGCAGTACTTC; CDR3aa: CASRIAGSSYEQYF
v_gene: TRBV7-9; d_gene: TRBD1; abundance: .; j_gene: TRBJ1-6; CDR3nt: TGTGCCAGCAGCTTGGGGGCCGGGACAGACAATTCACCCCTCCACTTT; CDR3aa: CASSLGAGTDNSPLHF
v_gene: TRBV30; d_gene: TRBD1; abundance: .; j_gene: TRBJ2-5; CDR3nt: TGTGCCTGGAGTCCCCGCAGACAGGGTCGAGAGACCCAGTACTTC; CDR3aa: CAWSPRRQGRETQYF
v_gene: TRBV4-1; d_gene: TRBD1; abundance: .; j_gene: TRBJ1-2; CDR3nt: TGCGCCAGCAGCCAAGACAGGGGGACTCATGGCTACACCTTC; CDR3aa: CASSQDRGTHGYTF
v_gene: TRBV28; d_gene: .; abundance: .; j_gene: TRBJ2-3; CDR3nt: TGTGCCAGCAGCCCGAGGGTTCCTTGGAGATGGGATGGGAGTCCAGATACGCAGTATTTT; CDR3aa: CASSPRVPWRWDGSPDTQYF
v_gene: TRBV5-5; d_gene: .; abundance: once; j_gene: TRBJ1-1; CDR3nt: TGTGCCAGCAGCTTGGACAGGCCCTCTCAAGGTCTCTTT; CDR3aa: CASSLDRPSQGLF
v_gene: TRBV4-2; d_gene: TRBD1; abundance: .; j_gene: TRBJ2-2; CDR3nt: TGTGCCAGCAGCCAAGACGGGGCGGGACAGGGTACCGGGGAGCTGTTTTTT; CDR3aa: CASSQDGAGQGTGELFF
v_gene: TRBV2; d_gene: TRBD1; abundance: .; j_gene: TRBJ2-7; CDR3nt: TGTGCCAGCATCCTGGAGACAGGGACCTACGAGCAGTACTTC; CDR3aa: CASILETGTYEQYF
v_gene: TRBV5-1; d_gene: .; abundance: few; j_gene: TRBJ1-1; CDR3nt: TGCGCCAGCAGCTGGAAACAGGGATGGGACACTGAAGCTTTCTTT; CDR3aa: CASSWKQGWDTEAFF
v_gene: TRBV6-1; d_gene: TRBD1; abundance: .; j_gene: TRBJ1-1; CDR3nt: TGTGCCAGCAGCCGACAGGGGGAAGCTTTCTTT; CDR3aa: CASSRQGEAFF
v_gene: TRBV5-6; d_gene: .; abundance: few; j_gene: TRBJ1-2; CDR3nt: TGTGCCAGCAGCATGGCGGGGGGTCATGGCTACACCTTC; CDR3aa: CASSMAGGHGYTF
v_gene: TRBV19; d_gene: .; abundance: .; j_gene: TRBJ1-1; CDR3nt: TGTGCCAGTGGCGACCGAGGTGGAGTGGACACTGAAGCTTTCTTT; CDR3aa: CASGDRGGVDTEAFF
v_gene: TRBV7-9; d_gene: TRBD2; abundance: .; j_gene: TRBJ2-3; CDR3nt: TGTGCCAGCAGCGCGACTAGCGGGGGACCAGATACGCAGTATTTT; CDR3aa: CASSATSGGPDTQYF
v_gene: TRBV11-2; d_gene: TRBD1; abundance: .; j_gene: TRBJ2-3; CDR3nt: TGTGCCAGCAGCTCCAGACAGGGTGCAGATACGCAGTATTTT; CDR3aa: CASSSRQGADTQYF
v_gene: TRBV2; d_gene: .; abundance: .; j_gene: TRBJ1-5; CDR3nt: TGTGCCAGCAGTGTTAGGGGGTACAGCAATCAGCCCCAGCATTTT; CDR3aa: CASSVRGYSNQPQHF
v_gene: TRBV20-1; d_gene: .; abundance: .; j_gene: TRBJ1-1; CDR3nt: TGCAGTGCTAGACCAGACACTGAAGCTTTCTTT; CDR3aa: CSARPDTEAFF
v_gene: TRBV23-1; d_gene: .; abundance: once; j_gene: TRBJ2-3; CDR3nt: TGCGCCAGCAGTCCCAAGGGGCCCTACACAGATACGCAGTATTTT; CDR3aa: CASSPKGPYTDTQYF
v_gene: TRBV2; d_gene: .; abundance: .; j_gene: TRBJ2-7; CDR3nt: TGTGCCAGCAGTGACACAAGCTCCTACGAGCAGTACTTC; CDR3aa: CASSDTSSYEQYF
v_gene: TRBV28; d_gene: TRBD2; abundance: .; j_gene: TRBJ2-3; CDR3nt: TGTGCCAGCGGGGCGGGGGGCGACGCAGATACGCAGTATTTT; CDR3aa: CASGAGGDADTQYF
v_gene: TRBV18; d_gene: .; abundance: .; j_gene: TRBJ2-5; CDR3nt: TGTGCCAGCTCCCCCCTCAGGGGAGGGCTCCAAGAGACCCAGTACTTC; CDR3aa: CASSPLRGGLQETQYF
v_gene: TRBV23-1; d_gene: .; abundance: once; j_gene: TRBJ1-1; CDR3nt: TGCGCCAGCAACAGGATCCCGAACACTGAAGCTTTCTTT; CDR3aa: CASNRIPNTEAFF